The sequence of this T cell receptor (beta chain) was determined in a study of blood T cell repertoires in COVID-19. In the study overall: Sources were T cells, B-cell-depleted T cells, or PBMCs; the material itself was cDNA or gDNA.

This CDR3 region has 14 residues. V lost 6 bases and J lost 0; bases outside the gene matches: 4. Germline assignment: CDR1 MNHEY and CDR2 SMNVEV (reference sequence). Per the study methods: Cell counts per sample came from amplifying reference gene primers. Produced via immunoSEQ multiplex PCR; TCRdb's table is partial and in-frame only. V, J and clone size are taken as reported in that table, and D and trimming were inferred from the DNA itself. The sample gives about 27,000 clones, roughly 90% of which show up once; 16% is in the top ten. Sequenced input: peripheral blood. This TCR derives from a human donor with active COVID-19. The donor label of this sample is uncertain. The chain recombines TRBV27 with TRBJ2-7; 8 positions match TRBD2. The DNA for the CDR3 is TGTGCCAGCAGCCGGGAGGGTAGCTCCTACGAGCAGTACTTC. It codes for CASSREGSSYEQYF.